The sample holds many counts of the clone carrying this T cell receptor beta chain. Its antigen is undetermined. TCRdb re-called the reads through MiXCR, storing one row per CDR3 protein. The sample shows 150,000 to 200,000 distinct CDR3 sequences, roughly 14% of them seen only once. The data were taken from a study of T cell repertoires in cytomegalovirus infection. Across the study: Shared public TCR beta signatures pointed to both CMV infection and a matching HLA type. Whole-study results and caveats: Individuals carrying CMV plus the relevant HLA were identified by cumulative frequency of public TCR beta families. Within the response measured ex vivo, HLA-C-restricted CMV-specific TCR beta clonotypes were dominant.

Trimming took 4 bases from V and 0 from J, leaving 13 bases between them. Germline V gene data show CDR1 as SGHDT and CDR2 as YYEEEE. There are 15 residues in the CDR3. The chain is built from TRBV5-6 and TRBJ2-5, with D perhaps given as TRBD1 or TRBD2 (5 bases each). The sequencing sample was made of PBMCs. This TCR was sampled from a human donor in good health (CMV status not recorded). Some clones in this sample may be carry-over from other donors' samples. This CDR3 reads CASSPTAAYQETQYF. Here the CDR3 DNA reads TGTGCCAGCAGCCCGACAGCGGCGTACCAAGAGACCCAGTACTTC.